This entry lists 3 T cell receptor beta chains sequenced from one sample in a study of response to subunit inactivated influenza vaccine. TCRdb independently ran MiXCR on the RT-PCR reads; one entry per CDR3 protein. The sample holds around 500,000 distinct CDR3 sequences, around 9.9% seen once. The specimen was PBMCs from blood, collected 40 to 50 days after vaccination. Receptors originate from a man aged 45-60 years who received an inactivated influenza vaccine.

Many counts were recorded for this clonotype. The J gene is TRBJ1-5, the V gene TRBV20-1; D remains ambiguous. The ends were cut back, 0 bases at V and 2 bases at J, with 11 bases in the middle. Germline V gene lookup returns CDR1 DFQATT and CDR2 SNEGSKA (reference sequence). The CDR3 length is 15 residues. DNA of the CDR3: TGCAGTGCTAGAGACATGGGTCGGGGCAATCAGCCCCAGCATTTT. It yields the protein CSARDMGRGNQPQHF.

At least ten counts were recorded for this clonotype. This rearrangement joins TRBV9 to TRBJ2-7; no firm D call. The CDR3 is made up of 15 amino acids. Trimming shortened V by 0 bases and J by 6 bases, and 16 bases separated the two germline ends. Germline V gives CDR1 SGDLS, CDR2 YYNGEE. CDR3 protein: CASSVVELPTAEQYF. For the CDR3, the DNA is TGTGCCAGCAGCGTAGTAGAGCTCCCGACGGCCGAGCAGTACTTC.

In its sample, this clonotype was seen a few times. V and J are TRBV5-1 and TRBJ2-5; D is perhaps TRBD1 or TRBD2 (5 bases each). The CDR3 is made up of 14 amino acids. V lost 6 bases and J 2 bases, leaving 14 bases between the germline ends. CDR1 is SGHRS and CDR2 is YFSETQ in the germline V gene. In DNA form, the CDR3 reads TGCGCCAGCAAGCCAGGTGGGGGACAAGAGACCCAGTACTTC. It translates to CASKPGGGQETQYF.